The rows below give T cell receptor beta chains drawn from one sample of a study of blood T cell repertoires in COVID-19. Profiled with immunoSEQ multiplex PCR; TCRdb holds only in-frame clones, not every one. The table lists some 320,000 clones, roughly 90% of them singletons. Sequenced input: PBMCs or T cells enriched from blood (not recorded which). The receptors were gathered from a man aged 55 to 70 who had recovered from COVID-19. The CDR3 runs from the conserved cysteine through the conserved F or W. A D gene is named only where the DNA matches it firmly. Clone size is stated in some rows and not others, as once, few, many or a class when expanded.

CDR3 protein	CDR3 DNA	D gene	V gene	J gene	clone size
CASSADRGREQYF	TGTGCCAGCAGCGCAGACAGGGGGCGCGAGCAGTACTTC	TRBD1	TRBV11-2	TRBJ2-7	-
CASRRASGNTIYF	TGTGCCAGCAGGAGGGCCTCTGGAAACACCATATATTTT	-	TRBV6-5	TRBJ1-3	once
CASTRQGAVSGELFF	TGTGCCAGCACCAGACAGGGGGCGGTTTCCGGGGAGCTGTTTTTT	TRBD1	TRBV2	TRBJ2-2	-
CASSQASRTSGKYTGELFF	TGTGCCAGCAGCCAAGCCTCTCGGACTAGCGGGAAATACACCGGGGAGCTGTTTTTT	TRBD2	TRBV3-1/TRBV3-2	TRBJ2-2	-
CAGSAFRDLNTEAFF	TGCGCCGGCAGCGCATTCCGGGATCTGAACACTGAAGCTTTCTTT	-	TRBV5-1	TRBJ1-1	once
CAWSVGQSTDTQYF	TGTGCCTGGAGTGTTGGCCAAAGCACAGATACGCAGTATTTT	-	TRBV30	TRBJ2-3	-
CASSLDRAGVTEAFF	TGCGCCAGCAGCTTGGATCGGGCGGGGGTCACTGAAGCTTTCTTT	-	TRBV5-1	TRBJ1-1	once
CASSFEGQLQETQYF	TGTGCCAGCAGCTTCGAAGGACAGCTCCAAGAGACCCAGTACTTC	-	TRBV7-9	TRBJ2-5	-
CASSQVRTGTSGRYEQYF	TGCGCCAGCAGCCAAGTCCGAACCGGGACTAGCGGGAGGTACGAGCAGTACTTC	TRBD2	TRBV4-1	TRBJ2-7	-
CASSLGVQTGTGFQPVF	TGTGCCAGCAGCTTAGGTGTCCAAACCGGGACAGGGTTCCAACCCGTCTTC	TRBD1	TRBV7-8	TRBJ1-2	-
CASSLRVDRDRYSNQPQHF	TGTGCCAGCAGCCTGAGGGTAGATCGGGACAGATATAGCAATCAGCCCCAGCATTTT	TRBD1	TRBV7-2	TRBJ1-5	-
CASSQGSGGYNEQFF	TGCGCCAGCAGCCAGGGGAGCGGGGGCTACAATGAGCAGTTCTTC	TRBD2	TRBV4-1	TRBJ2-1	-
CSVEHGSGSSYNEQFF	TGCAGCGTTGAGCATGGGAGCGGGAGCTCCTACAATGAGCAGTTCTTC	TRBD2	TRBV29-1	TRBJ2-1	once
CASSPAGQGFEQYF	TGTGCCAGCAGCCCAGCCGGACAGGGCTTCGAGCAGTACTTC	TRBD1	TRBV5-6	TRBJ2-7	-
CASRPDRETADTQYF	TGTGCCAGCAGACCGGACAGGGAGACGGCAGATACGCAGTATTTT	TRBD1	TRBV28	TRBJ2-3	once
CASSARDRDTDTQYF	TGTGCCAGCAGCGCCCGGGACAGGGACACAGATACGCAGTATTTT	TRBD1	TRBV7-9	TRBJ2-3	-
CAWSMETGGQPQHF	TGTGCCTGGAGTATGGAAACAGGGGGTCAGCCCCAGCATTTT	TRBD1	TRBV30	TRBJ1-5	-
CASSRKKALTQVNTEAFF	TGTGCCAGCAGCCGAAAAAAAGCACTTACGCAGGTGAACACTGAAGCTTTCTTT	-	TRBV5-6	TRBJ1-1	-
CASSLGTYNYGYTF	TGTGCCAGCAGCTTGGGGACATATAACTATGGCTACACCTTC	-	TRBV5-6	TRBJ1-2	once
CASYRARGFHGYTF	TGTGCAAGCTATAGGGCGCGCGGGTTCCATGGCTACACCTTC	-	TRBV6-5	TRBJ1-2	few
CASSQPSGRASFGNNEQFF	TGTGCCAGCAGCCAACCTAGCGGGAGGGCCTCGTTCGGAAACAATGAGCAGTTCTTC	TRBD2	TRBV4-2	TRBJ2-1	-
CASRVGQGSSPLHF	TGTGCCAGCAGGGTGGGACAGGGGAGTTCACCCCTCCACTTT	TRBD1	TRBV6-5	TRBJ1-6	-
CASRKEKGLAGIYEQYF	TGTGCCAGCAGAAAGGAAAAGGGACTAGCGGGAATCTACGAGCAGTACTTC	TRBD2	TRBV5-6	TRBJ2-7	-
CASSQDARGQGLHF	TGTGCCAGCAGCCAAGACGCCCGGGGACAGGGGCTTCACTTT	TRBD1	TRBV3-1/TRBV3-2	TRBJ1-6	-
CASSLAGQDYEQYF	TGTGCCAGCAGCTTAGCGGGACAGGATTACGAGCAGTACTTC	TRBD1	TRBV7-8	TRBJ2-7	-
CAWSLGGTSGGYNEQFF	TGTGCCTGGAGTCTAGGGGGGACTAGCGGGGGCTACAATGAGCAGTTCTTC	TRBD2	TRBV30	TRBJ2-1	-
CASSHGLSYEQYF	TGTGCCAGCAGCCATGGACTCTCGTACGAGCAGTACTTC	-	TRBV3-1/TRBV3-2	TRBJ2-7	-
CASSQGTQQGAPGNTIYF	TGTGCCAGCAGCCAAGGTACTCAACAGGGGGCGCCTGGAAACACCATATATTTT	TRBD1	TRBV3-1/TRBV3-2	TRBJ1-3	-
CATHRDEGEKLFF	TGTGCCACGCACAGGGATGAGGGTGAAAAACTGTTTTTT	-	TRBV21-1	TRBJ1-4	-
CASSSLRSRGAFF	TGTGCCAGCAGTTCATTGAGGTCCCGGGGAGCTTTCTTT	-	TRBV12-3/TRBV12-4	TRBJ1-1	-
CASSQEYRGRPQGYTF	TGCGCCAGCAGCCAAGAATACAGGGGGCGTCCACAGGGCTACACCTTC	TRBD1	TRBV4-1	TRBJ1-2	-
CASSLEGTSSYNEQFF	TGTGCCAGCAGCTTAGAAGGGACTAGCAGCTACAATGAGCAGTTCTTC	TRBD2	TRBV13	TRBJ2-1	-